This TCR beta chain derives from a study of response to subunit inactivated influenza vaccine. Study findings and constraints: Each seasonal influenza vaccination, the authors suggested, recruits few new T cells.

This clonotype was counted a few times. Its antigen remains unidentified. Germline CDR1 and CDR2: ENHRY and SYGVKD. The CDR3 is 13 residues long. Trimming cost V 10 bases and J 0 bases; bases outside gene matches: 3. TCRdb re-derived calls from the RT-PCR reads in MiXCR, one entry per CDR3 protein. The sample includes some 520,000 distinct CDR3 sequences, 15% to 20% of them seen just once. Sample: CD4+ T cells sorted from PBMCs, taken roughly 24 months after vaccination. The clonotype was recovered from a man between 50 and 75 years old who received an inactivated influenza vaccine. The chain uses TRBV10-3 and TRBJ2-3, with 8 bases identical to TRBD2. The CDR3 nucleotides are TGTGCCACGGGGGGGACTAGCACAGATACGCAGTATTTT. Translation: CATGGTSTDTQYF.